This TCR beta chain appears in the sequencing data of a study of blood T cell repertoires in COVID-19. Across the whole study: COVID-19 samples collected from the United States, Italy and Spain covered acute and convalescent phases.

The CDR3 is made up of 15 amino acids. Between the trimmed V and J ends, which lost 5 bases and 4 bases, there was a span of 15 bases. Germline V lookup: CDR1 LNHDA, CDR2 SQIVND (reference sequence). Participant reports of clinical history set cohort assignment. Data came from immunoSEQ multiplex PCR; TCRdb stores just in-frame clones and leaves some out. This sample has a few hundred thousand clones, with less than 85% found just once. V gene TRBV19 combines with J gene TRBJ1-5; the D is unclear. The source material was PBMCs or T cells enriched from blood (not recorded which). The TCR originated in a man aged 35 to 55 who had recovered from COVID-19. Here the CDR3 reads CASSPGPGANQPQHF. CDR3 coding DNA: TGTGCCAGTAGTCCAGGACCGGGAGCTAATCAGCCCCAGCATTTT.